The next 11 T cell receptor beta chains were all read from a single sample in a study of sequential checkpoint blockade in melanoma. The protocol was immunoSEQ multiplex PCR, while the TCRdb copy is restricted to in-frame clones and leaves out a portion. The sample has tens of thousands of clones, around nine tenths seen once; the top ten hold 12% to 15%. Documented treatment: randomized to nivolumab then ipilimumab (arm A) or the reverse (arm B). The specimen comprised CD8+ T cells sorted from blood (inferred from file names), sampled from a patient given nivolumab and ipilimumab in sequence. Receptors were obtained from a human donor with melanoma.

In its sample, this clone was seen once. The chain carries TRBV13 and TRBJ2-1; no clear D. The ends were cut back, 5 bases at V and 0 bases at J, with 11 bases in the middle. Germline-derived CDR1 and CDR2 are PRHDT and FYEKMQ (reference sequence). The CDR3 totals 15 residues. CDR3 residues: CASSLSVHSYNEQFF. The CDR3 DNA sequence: TGTGCCAGCAGCCTCAGCGTCCACTCCTACAATGAGCAGTTCTTC. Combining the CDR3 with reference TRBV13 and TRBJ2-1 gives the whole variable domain AAGVIQSPRHLIKEKRETATLKCYPIPRHDTVYWYQQGPGQDPQFLISFYEKMQSDKGSIPDRFSAQQFSDYHSELNMSSLELGDSALYFCASSLSVHSYNEQFFGPGTRLTVL.

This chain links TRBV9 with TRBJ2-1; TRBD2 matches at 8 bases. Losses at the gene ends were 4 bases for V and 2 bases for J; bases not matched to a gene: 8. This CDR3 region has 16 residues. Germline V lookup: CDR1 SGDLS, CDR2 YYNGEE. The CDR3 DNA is TGTGCCAGCAGCATCGGGGGGGAGGCGGCCTACAATGAGCAGTTCTTC. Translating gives CASSIGGEAAYNEQFF.

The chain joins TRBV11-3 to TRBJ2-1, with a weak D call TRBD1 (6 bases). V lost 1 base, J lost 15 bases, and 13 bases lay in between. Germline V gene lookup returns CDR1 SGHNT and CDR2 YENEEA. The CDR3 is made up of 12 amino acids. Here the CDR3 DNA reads TGTGCCAGCAGCTTAGGGGGAACAGGGCTGTTCTTC. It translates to CASSLGGTGLFF.

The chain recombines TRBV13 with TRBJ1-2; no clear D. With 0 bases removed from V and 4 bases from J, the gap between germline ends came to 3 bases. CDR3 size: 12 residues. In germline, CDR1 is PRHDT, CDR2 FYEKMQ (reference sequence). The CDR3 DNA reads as TGTGCCAGCAGCTTAGGGGCCTATGGCTACACCTTC. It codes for CASSLGAYGYTF.

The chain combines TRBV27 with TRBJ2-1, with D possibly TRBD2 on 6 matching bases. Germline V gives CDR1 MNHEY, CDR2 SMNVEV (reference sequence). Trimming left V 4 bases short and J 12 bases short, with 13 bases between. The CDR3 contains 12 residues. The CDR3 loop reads CASSWGVGGQFF. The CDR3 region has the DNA TGTGCCAGCAGTTGGGGGGTGGGGGGGCAGTTCTTC.

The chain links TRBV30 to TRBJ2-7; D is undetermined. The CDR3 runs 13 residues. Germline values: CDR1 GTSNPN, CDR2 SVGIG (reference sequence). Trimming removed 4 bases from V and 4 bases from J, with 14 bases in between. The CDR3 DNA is TGTGCCTGGAACTCGGGTGTAATATACGAGCAGTACTTC. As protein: CAWNSGVIYEQYF.

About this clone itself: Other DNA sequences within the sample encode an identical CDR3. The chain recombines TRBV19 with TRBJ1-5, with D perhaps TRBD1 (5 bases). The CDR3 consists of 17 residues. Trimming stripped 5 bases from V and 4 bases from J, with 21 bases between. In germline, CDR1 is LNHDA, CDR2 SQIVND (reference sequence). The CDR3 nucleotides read TGTGCCAGTAGTCATGTTGGGCGGGGGGGACCTAATCAGCCCCAGCATTTT. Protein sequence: CASSHVGRGGPNQPQHF.

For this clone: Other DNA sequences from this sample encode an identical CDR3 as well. CDR3 loop: CASRAVQLGTGRYEQYF. DNA for the CDR3: TGTGCCAGCAGGGCAGTGCAGTTGGGGACAGGGCGGTACGAGCAGTACTTC. This chain connects TRBV5-8 to TRBJ2-7; 9 bases are shared with TRBD1. With V trimmed by 5 bases and J by 4 bases, 16 bases remained unmatched. This CDR3 spans 17 amino acids. CDR1 and CDR2 (germline): SGHTS, YDEGEE.

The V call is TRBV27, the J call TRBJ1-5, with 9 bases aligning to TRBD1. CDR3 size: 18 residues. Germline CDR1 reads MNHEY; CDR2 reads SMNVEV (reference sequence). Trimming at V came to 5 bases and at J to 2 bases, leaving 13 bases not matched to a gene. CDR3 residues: CASSPYGQGLPGNQPQHF. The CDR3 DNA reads TGTGCCAGCAGTCCCTACGGACAGGGGCTTCCTGGCAATCAGCCCCAGCATTTT.

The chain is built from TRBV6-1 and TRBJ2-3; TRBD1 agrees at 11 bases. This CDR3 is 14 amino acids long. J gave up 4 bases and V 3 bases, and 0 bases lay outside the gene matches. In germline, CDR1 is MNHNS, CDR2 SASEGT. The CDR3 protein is CASSEGQGADTQYF. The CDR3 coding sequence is TGTGCCAGCAGTGAGGGACAGGGGGCAGATACGCAGTATTTT.

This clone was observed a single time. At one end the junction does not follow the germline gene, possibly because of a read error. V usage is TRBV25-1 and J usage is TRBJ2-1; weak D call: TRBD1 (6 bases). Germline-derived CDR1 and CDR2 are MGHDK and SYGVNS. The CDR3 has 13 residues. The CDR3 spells CASSPSGGHEQLF. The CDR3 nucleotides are TGTGCCAGCAGTCCGAGTGGGGGCCATGAGCAGCTCTTC.